The 9 T cell receptor beta chains in this list originate from one sample, sequenced in a study of CD4+ T cells in melanoma. Sequenced by immunoSEQ multiplex PCR; TCRdb stores in-frame clones only, minus some. The table has about 55,000 clones, roughly 69% seen once; the top ten hold roughly 4.4%. Sequenced: tumor tissue. These receptors originate from a human donor with melanoma.

The CDR3 loop reads CASSRGLAGGHEQFF. The CDR3 DNA follows: TGTGCCAGCAGTCGAGGACTAGCGGGGGGTCATGAGCAGTTCTTC. The V gene is TRBV2, the J gene TRBJ2-1, with 14 positions matching TRBD2. The germline V gene encodes CDR1 SNHLY and CDR2 FYNNEI. Losses at the gene ends were 5 bases for V and 8 bases for J; bases not matched to a gene: 5. CDR3 length: 15 amino acids.

The chain has TRBV11-2 and TRBJ1-1, with 9 bases identical to TRBD1. The CDR3 spans 13 residues. Germline-derived CDR1 and CDR2 are SGHAT and FQNNGV. Losses at the gene ends were 1 base for V and 12 bases for J; bases not matched to a gene: 6. Here the CDR3 DNA reads TGTGCCAGCAGCTTAGTGACAGGACAGGGGACTTTCTTT. Its translation: CASSLVTGQGTFF.

This clone was picked up a small number of times. V gene TRBV7-9 combines with J gene TRBJ2-1, with 10 bases fitting TRBD2. V shed 5 bases, J shed 7 bases, and the junction held 8 bases outside the gene matches. Germline-derived CDR1 and CDR2 are SEHNR and FQNEAQ (reference sequence). CDR3 length: 15 residues. DNA of the CDR3: TGTGCCAGCAGCCTTACTAGCGGGGCTCGGAATGAGCAGTTCTTC. It yields the protein CASSLTSGARNEQFF. Combining the CDR3 with reference TRBV7-9 and TRBJ2-1 gives the whole variable domain DTGVSQNPRHKITKRGQNVTFRCDPISEHNRLYWYRQTLGQGPEFLTYFQNEAQLEKSRLLSDRFSAERPKGSFSTLEIQRTEQGDSAMYLCASSLTSGARNEQFFGPGTRLTVL.

The chain recombines TRBV2 with TRBJ1-1; 8 bases map to TRBD1. Per germline, CDR1 SNHLY and CDR2 FYNNEI. V gave up 0 bases and J gave up 4 bases; unmatched junction bases: 7. The CDR3 sequence is 16 residues long. The CDR3 sequence is CASSEAYRGSATEAFF. The CDR3 DNA follows: TGTGCCAGCAGTGAAGCGTACAGGGGGTCGGCCACTGAAGCTTTCTTT.

The J gene is TRBJ1-1, the V gene TRBV4-2, with TRBD1 matching 10 bases. Germline CDR1 is LGHNA and CDR2 is YNFKEQ. The V gene end was trimmed by 4 bases and the J gene end by 1 base; junction bases not matched to a gene: 0. The CDR3 totals 14 residues. Here the CDR3 DNA reads TGTGCCAGCAGCCGACAGGGGGCGAACACTGAAGCTTTCTTT. Protein product: CASSRQGANTEAFF.

The chain joins TRBV6-1 to TRBJ2-1; 7 nucleotides match TRBD1. Trimming cost V 5 bases and J 7 bases; bases outside gene matches: 2. The CDR3 covers 12 residues. Germline V lookup: CDR1 MNHNS, CDR2 SASEGT. CDR3 residues: CASSQQGNEQFF. The CDR3 region has the DNA TGTGCCAGCAGTCAACAGGGGAATGAGCAGTTCTTC.

The rearrangement links TRBV7-2 to TRBJ2-7; D is unresolved. The CDR3 totals 14 residues. With 1 base removed from V and 7 bases from J, the gap between germline ends came to 14 bases. Germline CDR1 and CDR2: SGHTA and FQGNSA. The CDR3 nucleotides read TGTGCCAGCAGCTTAGGCCGGGTCGGTGGGGAGCAGTACTTC. Translating gives CASSLGRVGGEQYF.

J is TRBJ2-7 and V is TRBV28, with D perhaps given as TRBD1 or TRBD2 (5 bases each). The CDR3 is made up of 16 amino acids. V was pared by 1 base and J by 2 bases, with 15 bases between. CDR1 and CDR2 (germline): MDHEN, SYDVKM. In DNA form, the CDR3 reads TGTGCCAGCAGTTTATCTATGGGAGTGGGGGCCTACGAGCAGTACTTC. This sequence encodes CASSLSMGVGAYEQYF.

By sample fraction, this clone is medium-sized (0.01 to 0.1%). The V and J genes are TRBV4-1 and TRBJ1-5; no reliable D call. This CDR3 comprises 13 residues. CDR1 is MGHRA and CDR2 is YSYEKL in the germline V gene. V was pared by 1 base and J by 4 bases, with 5 bases between. This CDR3 reads CASSQGGNQPQHF. CDR3 bases: TGCGCCAGCAGCCAAGGGGGAAATCAGCCCCAGCATTTT.